The clone carrying this T cell receptor beta chain was counted a few times. Its matching antigen is unknown. The germline V gene has CDR1 DFQATT and CDR2 SNEGSKA (reference sequence). Trimming took 3 bases from V and 0 from J, leaving 10 bases between them. This CDR3 comprises 14 residues. The data derive from a study of identical twins. Points from the study as a whole: Low generation-probability sequences were in excess among twin-shared out-of-frame alpha sequences.

MiXCR, applied by TCRdb to the 5' RACE reads, yields one record per CDR3 protein. The data show fewer than 350,000 distinct CDR3 sequences, roughly 8.6% seen once. These data are also associated with another study on yellow fever vaccine responses in identical twins.

This sequence was found in a woman aged 18-29 years in good health. The genes are TRBV20-1 and TRBJ2-3; no reliable D call. The specimen sequenced was memory (CD45RO+) T cells sorted from blood. The CDR3 sequence: CSARMAPSTDTQYF. Written as DNA, the CDR3 is TGCAGTGCTAGGATGGCTCCAAGCACAGATACGCAGTATTTT.